The clone carrying this TCR beta chain was picked up a small number of times. The antigen remains unidentified. The data were taken from a study of response to subunit inactivated influenza vaccine. The CDR3 totals 16 residues. Germline CDR1 and CDR2: SGHDT and YYEEEE. V was pared by 2 bases and J by 2 bases, with 7 bases of the junction left unmatched. From the RT-PCR reads, TCRdb called clonotypes with MiXCR, one entry per CDR3 protein. Among roughly 150,000 distinct CDR3 sequences listed, about 11% were seen once. Study observations and caveats: Researchers suggested that each seasonal influenza vaccination recruits few new T cells.

This clonotype originated in a man aged 45 to 65 who received an inactivated influenza vaccine. This specimen was non-naive T cells sorted from PBMCs, taken about 6 weeks after vaccination. The rearrangement uses TRBV5-6 and TRBJ2-5; 9 bases align to TRBD1. CDR3 protein: CASSLPGQGLQETQYF. As DNA, the CDR3 is TGTGCCAGCAGCTTACCGGGACAGGGACTTCAAGAGACCCAGTACTTC.